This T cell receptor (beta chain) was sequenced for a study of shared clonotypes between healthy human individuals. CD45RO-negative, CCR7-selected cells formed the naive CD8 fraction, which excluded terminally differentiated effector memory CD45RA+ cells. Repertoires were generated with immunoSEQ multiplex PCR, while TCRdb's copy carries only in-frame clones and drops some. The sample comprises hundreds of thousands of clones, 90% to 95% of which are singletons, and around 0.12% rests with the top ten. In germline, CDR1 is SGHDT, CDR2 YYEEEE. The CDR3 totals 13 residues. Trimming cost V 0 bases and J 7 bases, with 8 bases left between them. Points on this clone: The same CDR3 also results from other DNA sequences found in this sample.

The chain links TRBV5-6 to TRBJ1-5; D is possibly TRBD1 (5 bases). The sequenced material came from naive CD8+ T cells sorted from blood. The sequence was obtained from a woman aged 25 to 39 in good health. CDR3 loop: CASSLGGDQPQHF. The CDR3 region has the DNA TGTGCCAGCAGCTTGGGGGGGGACCAGCCCCAGCATTTT.